This T cell receptor (beta chain) was retrieved from a study of blood T cell repertoires in COVID-19. Germline values: CDR1 SGHAT, CDR2 FQDESV (reference sequence). The CDR3 is 13 amino acids. V was shortened by 3 bases and J by 6 bases, with 9 bases between the two germline ends. The method was immunoSEQ multiplex PCR; TCRdb's version includes in-frame clones alone and lacks a portion of them. The repertoire includes approximately 110,000 clones, 69% of them detected once, and around 6.3% sits in the top ten. Sequenced sample: peripheral blood. V usage is TRBV11-1 and J usage is TRBJ2-1, with TRBD2 as a possible D gene (6 bases). The TCR comes from a man older than 75 with acute or convalescent COVID-19. This CDR3 reads CASSLEGTNEQFF. In DNA, the CDR3 is TGTGCCAGCAGCTTGGAGGGGACCAATGAGCAGTTCTTC.